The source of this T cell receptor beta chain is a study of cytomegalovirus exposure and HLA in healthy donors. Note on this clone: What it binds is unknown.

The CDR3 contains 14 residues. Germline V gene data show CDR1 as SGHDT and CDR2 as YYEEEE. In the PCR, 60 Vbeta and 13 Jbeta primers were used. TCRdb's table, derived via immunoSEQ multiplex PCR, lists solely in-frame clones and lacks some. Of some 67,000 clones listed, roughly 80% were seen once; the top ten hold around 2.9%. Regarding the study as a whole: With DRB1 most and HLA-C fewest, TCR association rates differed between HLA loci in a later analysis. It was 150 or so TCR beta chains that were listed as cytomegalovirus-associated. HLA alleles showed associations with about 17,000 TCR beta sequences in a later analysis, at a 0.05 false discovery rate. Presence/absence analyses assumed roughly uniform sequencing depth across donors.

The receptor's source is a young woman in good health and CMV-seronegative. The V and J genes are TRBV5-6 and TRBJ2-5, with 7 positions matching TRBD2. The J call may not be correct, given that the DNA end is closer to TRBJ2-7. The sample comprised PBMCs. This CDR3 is CASSFLADTYEQYF. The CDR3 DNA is TGTGCCAGCAGCTTCCTAGCGGATACCTACGAGCAGTACTTC.